Following are 23 T cell receptor beta chains from one sample sequenced in a study of T-cell reconstitution after alpha-beta-depleted transplantation in children. During its preparation, the TCRbeta library received unique molecular identifiers. TCRdb fed the PCR reads into MiXCR, producing one record per CDR3 protein. The table has around 130,000 distinct CDR3 sequences, 9.7% seen once. Source: PBMCs, mostly from graft donor cells, taken 180 days after TCRalphabeta/CD19-depleted stem cell transplant. The receptor set was obtained from a girl less than two years old who had a stem cell transplant for combined immunodeficiency, so the T cells may come from the graft donor.

This clonotype has ten or more counts. The CDR3 region is CAIRGTEQFF. The CDR3 DNA sequence: TGTGCCATCAGAGGGACTGAGCAGTTCTTC. This chain uses TRBV10-3 with TRBJ2-1; D may match TRBD1 or TRBD2 (5 bases each). V was clipped by 6 bases and J by 9 bases, with 6 bases between them. The CDR3 sequence is 10 residues long. Per germline, CDR1 ENHRY and CDR2 SYGVKD.

There are a few counts of this clonotype. V gene TRBV5-1 combines with J gene TRBJ2-1; 7 bases match TRBD2. Trimming removed 0 bases from V and 2 bases from J; junction bases left unmatched: 5. Germline V gives CDR1 SGHRS, CDR2 YFSETQ. This CDR3 region has 16 residues. DNA for the CDR3: TGCGCCAGCAGCTTGGTAGCGGGCGCCGCCTACAATGAGCAGTTCTTC. Amino acid sequence: CASSLVAGAAYNEQFF.

The V gene is TRBV6-1, the J gene TRBJ1-6; D perhaps matches TRBD1 (5 bases). Germline V CDR1 and CDR2: MNHNS, SASEGT. The ends were cut back, 5 bases at V and 4 bases at J, with 15 bases in the middle. There are 16 residues in the CDR3. CDR3 residues: CASSLVGGEYNSPLHF. The CDR3, as DNA: TGTGCCAGCAGTCTGGTGGGGGGAGAATATAATTCACCCCTCCACTTT.

This clonotype was detected a few times. The chain employs TRBV29-1 and TRBJ2-7, with D possibly being TRBD2 (6 bases). The germline gives CDR1 SQVTM, CDR2 ANQGSEA. V lost 6 bases, J lost 0 bases, and 9 bases lay in between. The CDR3 contains 12 residues. The CDR3 is CSVRENSYEQYF. The DNA for the CDR3 is TGCAGCGTACGGGAGAACTCCTACGAGCAGTACTTC.

With regard to this clonotype: Mismatch with germline at one junction end may stem from a read error. The chain couples TRBV10-3 to TRBJ2-2, with 7 positions matching TRBD1. This CDR3 contains 16 residues. The V gene's germline CDR1 is ENHRY and CDR2 SYGVKD. CDR3 nucleotides: TGTGCCAGCAGTGATTGGGACAGAGAGAACACCGGGGAGCTGTTTTTT. This codes for CASSDWDRENTGELFF.

This clonotype appeared a few times. The chain combines TRBV2 with TRBJ1-3; D call uncertain. Between the trimmed V and J ends, which lost 6 bases and 0 bases, there was a span of 9 bases. This CDR3 has 14 residues. Germline V gene lookup returns CDR1 SNHLY and CDR2 FYNNEI. In nucleotides, the CDR3 is TGTGCCAGCAGGGGGTACGGCTCTGGAAACACCATATATTTT. Translation: CASRGYGSGNTIYF.

This clonotype was found a few times. V gene TRBV5-1 combines with J gene TRBJ2-5; D remains ambiguous. The CDR3 has 14 residues. The V end was cut by 4 bases, the J end by 1 base, with 11 bases between. CDR1 and CDR2 from the germline V gene are SGHRS and YFSETQ. CDR3 coding DNA: TGCGCCAGCAGCCCGACGGCCTCCCAAGAGACCCAGTACTTC. As protein: CASSPTASQETQYF.

J is TRBJ2-5 and V is TRBV3-1; D call uncertain. Germline assignment: CDR1 LGHDT and CDR2 YNNKEL (reference sequence). The CDR3 length is 14 residues. The V gene lost 1 base and the J gene lost 0 bases, with 6 bases spanning the gap. The CDR3 loop is CASSQVADQETQYF. CDR3 in DNA: TGTGCCAGCAGCCAAGTGGCAGACCAAGAGACCCAGTACTTC.

The chain uses TRBV19 and TRBJ1-2, with a tentative D call TRBD1 (5 bases). CDR3 size: 15 residues. V gave up 2 bases and J gave up 2 bases, with 12 bases separating them. The germline V gene encodes CDR1 LNHDA and CDR2 SQIVND (reference sequence). CDR3 region: CASSIHQGRNYGYTF. CDR3 nucleotides: TGTGCCAGTAGTATACACCAGGGAAGGAACTATGGCTACACCTTC.

This clonotype was counted between two and nine times. CDR3 in DNA: TGCAGCGTTGCCAGGTCGGAGACCCAGTACTTC. It codes for CSVARSETQYF. V and J are TRBV29-1 and TRBJ2-5; D gene ambiguous. With 4 bases removed from V and 5 bases from J, the gap between germline ends came to 8 bases. CDR1 is SQVTM, CDR2 ANQGSEA, per germline. CDR3 length equals 11 residues.

This clonotype showed up just a few times. The J gene is TRBJ2-7, the V gene TRBV27, with a weak D call TRBD2 (5 bases). The V gene's germline CDR1 is MNHEY and CDR2 SMNVEV (reference sequence). The CDR3 runs 14 residues. V lost 3 bases, J lost 3 bases, and 12 bases lay in between. CDR3 in amino acids: CASSLAQTNYEQYF. The CDR3 nucleotides read TGTGCCAGCAGTTTGGCACAGACTAACTACGAGCAGTACTTC.

This clonotype was picked up many times. V usage is TRBV10-3 and J usage is TRBJ2-7; 7 bases align to TRBD2. The CDR3 runs to 17 residues. Germline assignment: CDR1 ENHRY and CDR2 SYGVKD. Trimming cost V 0 bases and J 3 bases; bases outside gene matches: 11. The CDR3 reads CAISESWEGQVHYEQYF. In DNA, the CDR3 is TGTGCCATCAGTGAGTCGTGGGAGGGGCAGGTTCACTACGAGCAGTACTTC.

The V and J genes are TRBV20-1 and TRBJ1-6; TRBD1 agrees at 9 bases. V lost 4 bases to trimming and J lost 0 bases; unmatched junction nucleotides: 10. Germline V gives CDR1 DFQATT, CDR2 SNEGSKA (reference sequence). There are 18 residues in the CDR3. CDR3 sequence (DNA): TGCAGTGCTAACCCTCAGGACAGGGGAAGCTCCTATAATTCACCCCTCCACTTT. Translation gives CSANPQDRGSSYNSPLHF.

The chain employs TRBV20-1 and TRBJ2-7, with unresolved D. The CDR3 runs 13 residues. Germline assignment: CDR1 DFQATT and CDR2 SNEGSKA (reference sequence). The germline V and J ends were trimmed by 0 bases and 2 bases, with 8 bases remaining between them. The CDR3 protein is CSAREQGAYEQYF. CDR3 DNA: TGCAGTGCTAGAGAACAAGGTGCCTACGAGCAGTACTTC.

In its sample, this clonotype was seen many times. The V gene is TRBV20-1, the J gene TRBJ2-1; unclear D gene. CDR1 DFQATT and CDR2 SNEGSKA come from the germline V gene (reference sequence). This CDR3 is 11 amino acids long. V lost 3 bases to trimming and J lost 3 bases, with 3 bases between them. CDR3 DNA sequence: TGCAGTGCTAGGGTCTACAATGAGCAGTTCTTC. Translating gives CSARVYNEQFF.

The chain uses TRBV6-1 and TRBJ1-1; D is perhaps TRBD1 (5 bases). Germline V gives CDR1 MNHNS, CDR2 SASEGT. V lost 10 bases and J 0 bases, leaving 15 bases between the germline ends. This CDR3 is 14 amino acids long. Here the CDR3 reads CATDTGGLNTEAFF. As DNA, the CDR3 is TGTGCCACCGACACCGGGGGGTTGAACACTGAAGCTTTCTTT.

The chain is built from TRBV7-2 and TRBJ1-1; TRBD1 might be the D (6 bases). V lost 5 bases to trimming and J lost 8 bases, with 9 bases between them. The germline V gene has CDR1 SGHTA and CDR2 FQGNSA. The CDR3 has 11 residues. The CDR3 nucleotides are TGTGCCAGCAGCCGGACAGTAGAAGCTTTCTTT. It codes for CASSRTVEAFF.

This chain connects TRBV12-3 or TRBV12-4 to TRBJ2-5, with D maybe TRBD2 (5 bases). V gave up 6 bases and J gave up 4 bases, with 9 bases separating them. This CDR3 contains 12 residues. The CDR3 nucleotides are TGTGCCAGCAGACTGAGCGGAGAGACCCAGTACTTC. As protein: CASRLSGETQYF.

This clonotype was observed a handful of times. The gene calls are TRBV12-3 or TRBV12-4 and TRBJ1-4; D unclear. The CDR3 length is 13 residues. Trimming left V 6 bases short and J 8 bases short, with 13 bases between. Here the CDR3 reads CASRTHPSEKLFF. The CDR3 nucleotides read TGTGCCAGCAGGACCCATCCATCGGAAAAACTGTTTTTT.

This clonotype was counted a few times. The chain recombines TRBV12-3 or TRBV12-4 with TRBJ2-7, with D tentatively TRBD1 or TRBD2 (5 bases each). This CDR3 comprises 14 residues. V lost 2 bases, J lost 3 bases, and 11 bases lay in between. As DNA, the CDR3 is TGTGCCAGCAGTTTAAGGGGACGCTACTACGAGCAGTACTTC. As protein: CASSLRGRYYEQYF.

V gene TRBV5-1 combines with J gene TRBJ2-7; D unclear. V was clipped by 2 bases and J by 1 base, with 4 bases between them. The germline gives CDR1 SGHRS, CDR2 YFSETQ. CDR3 length: 12 residues. CDR3 in amino acids: CASSFASYEQYF. The CDR3 DNA reads as TGCGCCAGCAGCTTCGCTTCCTACGAGCAGTACTTC.

The chain has TRBV27 and TRBJ1-3; D not certain. Germline V gene sequence: CDR1 MNHEY, CDR2 SMNVEV (reference sequence). V lost 5 bases to trimming and J lost 6 bases, with 14 bases between them. This CDR3 comprises 14 residues. The CDR3 DNA is TGTGCCAGCAGTCCCGGAGGACCCGAAAACACCATATATTTT. Its protein is CASSPGGPENTIYF.

This rearrangement joins TRBV20-1 to TRBJ1-2, with TRBD1 matching 8 bases. This CDR3 is 16 amino acids long. The germline gives CDR1 DFQATT, CDR2 SNEGSKA (reference sequence). The junction had 8 bases not matched to a gene; V was cut back by 0 bases and J by 2 bases. CDR3: CSARDNRGAANYGYTF. The CDR3 DNA is TGCAGTGCTAGAGACAACAGGGGGGCGGCGAACTATGGCTACACCTTC.